This is a list of T cell receptor beta chains from one sample in a study of vaccination and CD4 T cells after COVID-19. These receptors' antigens are unknown. TCRdb fed the PCR reads into MiXCR, producing one record per CDR3 protein. The sample consists of about 17,000 distinct CDR3 sequences, 45% to 55% of them appearing once. The specimen sequenced was CD4+ T cells from blood, cultured in vitro. The receptors were sampled from a human donor who had recovered from COVID-19. Both conserved end residues are part of each CDR3.

j_call v_call cdr3_aa
TRBJ2-1 TRBV30 CAWTPGSYNEQFF
TRBJ1-1 TRBV6-1 CASSAGQGGDTEAFF
TRBJ1-5 TRBV2 CASSERRSNQPQHF
TRBJ1-5 TRBV27 CASSPDWSNQPQHF
TRBJ2-7 TRBV7-9 CASRGEYEQYF
TRBJ2-3 TRBV21-1 CARTDTYSTDTQYF
TRBJ1-5 TRBV2 CASKGPTFTGNQPQHF
TRBJ2-7 TRBV6-1 CASSTLGQGTSSYEQYF
TRBJ2-7 TRBV29-1 CSASPDRDEQYF
TRBJ2-7 TRBV10-3 CAISGTGNEQYF
TRBJ2-2 TRBV27 CASSLGEAAGGPTGELFF
TRBJ1-2 TRBV29-1 CSVGTRPGDGYTF
TRBJ1-2 TRBV27 CASSSGTGVGYTF
TRBJ2-3 TRBV4-1 CASSPSGTFDTQYF
TRBJ1-1 TRBV12-3/TRBV12-4 CASTGAGGTEAFF
TRBJ2-1 TRBV24-1 CATSSETTARDEQFF
TRBJ1-5 TRBV20-1 CSARELFRGHQPQHF
TRBJ2-5 TRBV27 CASTNNRGHNQETQYF
TRBJ2-3 TRBV6-4 CASSESGTSTDTQYF
TRBJ2-1 TRBV27 CASSLGLHSYNEQFF
TRBJ2-2 TRBV6-4 CASSASGTGELFF
TRBJ1-2 TRBV12-3/TRBV12-4 CASRSRTAWDGYTF
TRBJ2-7 TRBV2 CASSGNYEQYF
TRBJ1-5 TRBV28 CASFRTASNQPQHF
TRBJ2-7 TRBV18 CASSRFAAGSPFYEQYF
TRBJ2-2 TRBV12-3/TRBV12-4 CASRLTSGPTGELFF
TRBJ2-1 TRBV20-1 CSARTVGGGNEQFF
TRBJ1-1 TRBV24-1 CATSSGMNTEAFF
TRBJ2-7 TRBV28 CASSSRMSFDEQYF
TRBJ1-2 TRBV21-1 CASSKRRLRGAGYTF
TRBJ1-6 TRBV2 CASSRGRAGSPLHF
TRBJ1-5 TRBV5-1 CASSLGQADSSNQPQHF